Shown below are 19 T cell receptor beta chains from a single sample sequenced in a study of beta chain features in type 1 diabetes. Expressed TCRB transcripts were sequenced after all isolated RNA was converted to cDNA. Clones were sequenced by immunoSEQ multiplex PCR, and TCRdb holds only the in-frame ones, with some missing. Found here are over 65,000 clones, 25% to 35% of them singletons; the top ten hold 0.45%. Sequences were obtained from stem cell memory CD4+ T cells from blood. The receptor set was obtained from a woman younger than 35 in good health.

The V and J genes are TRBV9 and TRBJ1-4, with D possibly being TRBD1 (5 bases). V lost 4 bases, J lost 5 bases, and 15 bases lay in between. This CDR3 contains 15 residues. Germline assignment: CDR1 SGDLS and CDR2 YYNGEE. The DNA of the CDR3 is TGTGCCAGCAGCCGCGGCGGGACCAGAAATGAAAAACTGTTTTTT. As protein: CASSRGGTRNEKLFF.

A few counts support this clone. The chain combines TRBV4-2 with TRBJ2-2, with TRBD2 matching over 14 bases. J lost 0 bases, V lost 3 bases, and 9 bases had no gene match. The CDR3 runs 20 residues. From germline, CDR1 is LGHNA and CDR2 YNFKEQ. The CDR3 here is CASSHIPGLAGGSNTGELFF. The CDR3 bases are TGTGCCAGCAGCCACATACCCGGACTAGCGGGGGGATCGAACACCGGGGAGCTGTTTTTT.

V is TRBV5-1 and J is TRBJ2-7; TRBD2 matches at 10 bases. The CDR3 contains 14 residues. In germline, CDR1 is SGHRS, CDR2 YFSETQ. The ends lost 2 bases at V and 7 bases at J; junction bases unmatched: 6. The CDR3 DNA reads TGCGCCAGCAGCTTAGCGGGAGGGCTTACTGAGCAGTACTTC. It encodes CASSLAGGLTEQYF.

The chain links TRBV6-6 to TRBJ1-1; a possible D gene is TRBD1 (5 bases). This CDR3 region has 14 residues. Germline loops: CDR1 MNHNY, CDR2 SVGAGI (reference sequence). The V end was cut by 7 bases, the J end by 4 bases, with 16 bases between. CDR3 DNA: TGTGCCAGCACCCTCCGGGGGGAGGGCACTGAAGCTTTCTTT. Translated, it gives CASTLRGEGTEAFF.

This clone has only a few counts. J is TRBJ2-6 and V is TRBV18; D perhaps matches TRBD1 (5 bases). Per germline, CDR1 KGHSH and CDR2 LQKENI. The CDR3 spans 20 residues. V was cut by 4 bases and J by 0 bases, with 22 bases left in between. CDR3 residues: CASSLTRLQGTLSGANVLTF. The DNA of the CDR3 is TGTGCCAGCTCACTCACGCGACTTCAGGGTACCCTCTCTGGGGCCAACGTCCTGACTTTC.

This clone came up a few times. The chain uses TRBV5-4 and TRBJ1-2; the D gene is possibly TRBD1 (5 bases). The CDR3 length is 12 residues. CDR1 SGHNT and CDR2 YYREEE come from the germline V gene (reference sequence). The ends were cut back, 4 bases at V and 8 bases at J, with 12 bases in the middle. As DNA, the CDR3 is TGTGCCAGCAGCATAGACAGTACCGGCTACACCTTC. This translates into CASSIDSTGYTF.

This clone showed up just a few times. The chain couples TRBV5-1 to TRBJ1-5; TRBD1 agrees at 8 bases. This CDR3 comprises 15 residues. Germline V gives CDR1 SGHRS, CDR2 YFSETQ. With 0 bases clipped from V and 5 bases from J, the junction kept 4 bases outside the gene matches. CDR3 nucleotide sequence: TGCGCCAGCAGCTTGGGGCAGGGGGCATATCAGCCCCAGCATTTT. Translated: CASSLGQGAYQPQHF.

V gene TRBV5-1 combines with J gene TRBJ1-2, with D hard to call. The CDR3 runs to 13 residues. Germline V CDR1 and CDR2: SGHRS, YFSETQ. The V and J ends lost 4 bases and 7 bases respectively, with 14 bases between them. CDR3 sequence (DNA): TGCGCCAGCAGCCCTTCATTCGGCGGTGGCTACACCTTC. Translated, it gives CASSPSFGGGYTF.

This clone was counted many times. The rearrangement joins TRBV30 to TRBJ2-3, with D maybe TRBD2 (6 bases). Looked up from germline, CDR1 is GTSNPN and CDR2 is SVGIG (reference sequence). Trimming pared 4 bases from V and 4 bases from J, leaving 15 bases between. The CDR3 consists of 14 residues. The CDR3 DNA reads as TGTGCCTGGACCGTCTCATGGGGGGCAGATACGCAGTATTTT. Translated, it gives CAWTVSWGADTQYF.

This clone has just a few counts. CDR3 amino acids: CASSLTFRQGTEAFF. CDR3 bases: TGTGCCAGCAGTCTCACATTCCGACAGGGGACTGAAGCTTTCTTT. This chain joins TRBV27 and TRBJ1-1; 8 nucleotides align to TRBD1. The CDR3 consists of 15 residues. The germline gives CDR1 MNHEY, CDR2 SMNVEV (reference sequence). V shed 5 bases and J 5 bases; nucleotides not matched to a gene: 10.

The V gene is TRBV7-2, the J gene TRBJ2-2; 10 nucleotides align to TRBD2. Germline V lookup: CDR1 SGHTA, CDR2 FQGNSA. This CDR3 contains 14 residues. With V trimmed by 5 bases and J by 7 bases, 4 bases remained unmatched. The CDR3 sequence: CASSHSSGGGELFF. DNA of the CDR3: TGTGCCAGCAGCCACTCTAGCGGGGGCGGGGAGCTGTTTTTT.

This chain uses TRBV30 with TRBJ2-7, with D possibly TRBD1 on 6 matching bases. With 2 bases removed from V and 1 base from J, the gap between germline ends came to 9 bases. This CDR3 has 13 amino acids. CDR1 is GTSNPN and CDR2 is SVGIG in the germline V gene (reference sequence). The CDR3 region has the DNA TGTGCCTGGAGTAGGGGGAGTTCCTACGAGCAGTACTTC. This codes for CAWSRGSSYEQYF.

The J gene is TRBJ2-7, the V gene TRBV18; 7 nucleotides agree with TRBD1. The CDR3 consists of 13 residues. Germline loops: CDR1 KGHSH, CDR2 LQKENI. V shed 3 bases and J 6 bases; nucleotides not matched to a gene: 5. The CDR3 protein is CASSPDRAAEQYF. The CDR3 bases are TGTGCCAGCTCACCCGACAGGGCGGCCGAGCAGTACTTC. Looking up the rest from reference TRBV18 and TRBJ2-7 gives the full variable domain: NAGVMQNPRHLVRRRGQEARLRCSPMKGHSHVYWYRQLPEEGLKFMVYLQKENIIDESGMPKERFSAEFPKEGPSILRIQQVVRGDSAAYFCASSPDRAAEQYFGPGTRLTVT.

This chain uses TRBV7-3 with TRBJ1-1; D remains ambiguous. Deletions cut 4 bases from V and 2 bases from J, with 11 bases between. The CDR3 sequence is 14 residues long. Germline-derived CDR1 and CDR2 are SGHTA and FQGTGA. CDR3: CASSSTHSNTEAFF. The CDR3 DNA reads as TGTGCCAGCAGCTCGACTCACTCAAACACTGAAGCTTTCTTT.

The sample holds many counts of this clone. CDR3 sequence (DNA): TGTGCCAGCTCATCCAATGGACTAGGCTCTAGCGAGCAGTACTTC. This translates into CASSSNGLGSSEQYF. The V and J genes are TRBV18 and TRBJ2-7, with 7 bases matching TRBD2. The germline V gene has CDR1 KGHSH and CDR2 LQKENI. V was pared by 5 bases and J by 6 bases, with 13 bases of the junction left unmatched. The CDR3 contains 15 residues.

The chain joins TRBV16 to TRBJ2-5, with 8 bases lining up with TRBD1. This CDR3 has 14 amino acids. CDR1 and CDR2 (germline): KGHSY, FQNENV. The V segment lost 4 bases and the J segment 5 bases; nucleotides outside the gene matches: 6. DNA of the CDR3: TGTGCCAGCAGCCGTCAGGGGGCGCAGGAGACCCAGTACTTC. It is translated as CASSRQGAQETQYF.

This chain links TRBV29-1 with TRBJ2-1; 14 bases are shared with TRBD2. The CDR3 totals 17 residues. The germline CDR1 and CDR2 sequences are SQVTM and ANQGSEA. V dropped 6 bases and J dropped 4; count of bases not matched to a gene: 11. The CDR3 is CSVAGTSGRVGYNEQFF. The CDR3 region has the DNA TGCAGCGTCGCGGGGACTAGCGGGAGAGTTGGGTACAATGAGCAGTTCTTC.

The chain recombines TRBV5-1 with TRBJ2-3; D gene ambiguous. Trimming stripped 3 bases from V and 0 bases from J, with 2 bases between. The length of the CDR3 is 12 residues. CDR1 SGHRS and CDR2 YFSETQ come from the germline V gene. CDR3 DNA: TGCGCCAGCAGCTCAAGCACAGATACGCAGTATTTT. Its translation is CASSSSTDTQYF.

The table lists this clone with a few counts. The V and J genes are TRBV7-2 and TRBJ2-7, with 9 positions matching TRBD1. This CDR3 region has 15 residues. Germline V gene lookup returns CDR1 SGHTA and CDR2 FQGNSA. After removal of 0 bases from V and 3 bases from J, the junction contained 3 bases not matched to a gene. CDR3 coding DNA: TGTGCCAGCAGCTTAGCAGGGACAGGGTTCTACGAGCAGTACTTC. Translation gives CASSLAGTGFYEQYF.